The next 23 T cell receptor beta chains were all read from a single sample in a study of blood T cell repertoires in COVID-19. Measured with immunoSEQ multiplex PCR; TCRdb has only the in-frame clones, and not every one. The table lists 200,000 to 250,000 clones, about 80% of them singletons, with around 3% in the top ten. Sequencing was carried out using peripheral blood. The receptors stem from a woman in her twenties or thirties who had recovered from COVID-19.

Ten or more counts support this clone. In DNA form, the CDR3 reads TGTGCCAGCACGTTATACAGCCCTCCGGCTGGAAACACCATATATTTT. It specifies CASTLYSPPAGNTIYF. The genes are TRBV28 and TRBJ1-3; D not certain. The V gene lost 7 bases and the J gene lost 2 bases, with 18 bases spanning the gap. CDR3 size: 16 residues. Germline CDR1 MDHEN, CDR2 SYDVKM.

V is TRBV25-1 and J is TRBJ1-1; D not resolved. V lost 3 bases, J lost 10 bases, and 15 bases lay in between. The CDR3 is 13 amino acids. Germline CDR1 is MGHDK and CDR2 is SYGVNS. CDR3 bases: TGTGCCAGCAGTGACAGCACCAGGCGAGTAGCTTTCTTT. As protein: CASSDSTRRVAFF.

The rearrangement links TRBV24-1 to TRBJ2-3; 13 bases agree with TRBD2. Per germline, CDR1 KGHDR and CDR2 SFDVKD. This CDR3 contains 17 residues. Trimming removed 4 bases from V and 4 bases from J; junction bases left unmatched: 7. The CDR3 region has the DNA TGTGCCACCAGTGACGCCCGGACTAGCGGGAGCCCAGATACGCAGTATTTT. It translates to CATSDARTSGSPDTQYF.

The rearrangement links TRBV7-6 to TRBJ2-7, with 8 bases identical to TRBD2. The trim removed 0 bases at V and 7 bases at J, leaving 8 bases unmatched. Germline V gene lookup returns CDR1 SGHVS and CDR2 FNYEAQ. This CDR3 is built from 15 residues. In nucleotides, the CDR3 is TGTGCCAGCAGCTTAGCGCCCCGGACTAGCTCGGAGCAGTACTTC. Protein product: CASSLAPRTSSEQYF.

The genes are TRBV9 and TRBJ1-6; 8 nucleotides align to TRBD1. CDR3 length equals 15 residues. Trimming removed 3 bases from V and 6 bases from J; junction bases left unmatched: 5. Per germline, CDR1 SGDLS and CDR2 YYNGEE. The CDR3 DNA reads as TGTGCCAGCAGCGCGCAGGGGGCGTTTAATTCACCCCTCCACTTT. This codes for CASSAQGAFNSPLHF.

This chain uses TRBV11-2 with TRBJ2-3; D is ambiguous. Trimming stripped 5 bases from V and 1 base from J, with 10 bases between. This CDR3 comprises 14 residues. CDR1 SGHAT and CDR2 FQNNGV come from the germline V gene. The CDR3 sequence: CASSTLARTDTQYF. The CDR3 nucleotides are TGTGCCAGCAGCACTCTCGCCCGCACAGATACGCAGTATTTT.

V is TRBV28 and J is TRBJ1-2, with 7 bases aligning to TRBD1. The ends lost 2 bases at V and 4 bases at J; junction bases unmatched: 7. Germline V gives CDR1 MDHEN, CDR2 SYDVKM. The CDR3 is made up of 15 amino acids. The CDR3 reads CASSLAQGVGYGYTF. CDR3 nucleotide sequence: TGTGCCAGCAGTTTAGCCCAGGGGGTCGGCTATGGCTACACCTTC.

The chain employs TRBV18 and TRBJ1-2; 7 nucleotides align to TRBD1. The CDR3 is made up of 14 amino acids. J gave up 4 bases and V 2 bases, and 4 bases lay outside the gene matches. Germline CDR1 KGHSH, CDR2 LQKENI. CDR3 region: CASSPGDRIYGYTF. As DNA, the CDR3 is TGTGCCAGCTCACCAGGGGACAGAATCTATGGCTACACCTTC.

This chain links TRBV3-1 (or the pseudogene TRBV3-2) with TRBJ1-4; the match to TRBD1 covers 12 bases. V was clipped by 8 bases and J by 3 bases; unmatched bases: 19. The length of the CDR3 is 20 residues. Looked up from germline, CDR1 is LGHDT and CDR2 is YNNKEL (reference sequence). The CDR3 bases are TGTGCCAGCGGCTTTCCCTTATCCGGGACAGGGGGCGCGCCTAATGAAAAACTGTTTTTT. It codes for CASGFPLSGTGGAPNEKLFF.

This clone showed up just a few times. The chain couples TRBV15 to TRBJ2-7; D perhaps matches TRBD2 (6 bases). Trimming removed 8 bases at V and 2 bases at J, with 13 bases between. The CDR3 is made up of 13 amino acids. Germline-derived CDR1 and CDR2 are LNHNV and YYDKDF (reference sequence). CDR3 sequence: CATGEEGTYEQYF. The CDR3, as DNA: TGTGCCACCGGGGAGGAGGGCACCTACGAGCAGTACTTC. Using reference TRBV15 and TRBJ2-7 for the parts outside the CDR3, the full variable domain is DAMVIQNPRYQVTQFGKPVTLSCSQTLNHNVMYWYQQKSSQAPKLLFHYYDKDFNNEADTPDNFQSRRPNTSFCFLDIRSPGLGDTAMYLCATGEEGTYEQYFGPGTRLTVT.

The gene calls are TRBV27 and TRBJ2-3; maybe TRBD2 (6 bases). The V end was cut by 3 bases, the J end by 7 bases, with 14 bases between. Germline assignment: CDR1 MNHEY and CDR2 SMNVEV (reference sequence). The CDR3 extends over 14 amino acids. The CDR3 nucleotides read TGTGCCAGCAGTTTTGGTTCGCGGGGCCATACGCAGTATTTT. As protein: CASSFGSRGHTQYF.

This chain links TRBV11-1 with TRBJ2-2; D remains ambiguous. CDR1 and CDR2 (germline): SGHAT, FQDESV (reference sequence). V was trimmed by 3 bases and J by 6 bases, leaving 8 bases between them. The CDR3 sequence is 13 residues long. In DNA, the CDR3 is TGTGCCAGCAGCTTTGGCCCCCCCGGGGAGCTGTTTTTT. Translated: CASSFGPPGELFF.

The chain recombines TRBV6-1 with TRBJ2-1, with 7 bases matching TRBD2. V dropped 3 bases and J dropped 2; count of bases not matched to a gene: 4. From germline, CDR1 is MNHNS and CDR2 SASEGT. The CDR3 runs to 15 residues. The CDR3 sequence: CASSDLGLAYNEQFF. CDR3 DNA: TGTGCCAGCAGTGACCTCGGACTAGCCTACAATGAGCAGTTCTTC.

The V call is TRBV12-5, the J call TRBJ1-2; D is possibly TRBD1 (5 bases). The CDR3 totals 16 residues. Trimming cost V 3 bases and J 5 bases, with 19 bases left between them. Germline CDR1 reads LGHNT; CDR2 reads FRNRAP. The chain's CDR3 is CASGFLVGAPRYGYTF. In DNA, the CDR3 is TGTGCTAGTGGTTTCCTCGTAGGGGCCCCTAGGTATGGCTACACCTTC.

The chain carries TRBV24-1 and TRBJ2-7, with a possible D match to TRBD1 (6 bases). The CDR3 loop spans 14 amino acids. CDR1 is KGHDR, CDR2 SFDVKD, per germline. V gave up 2 bases and J gave up 2 bases, with 9 bases separating them. CDR3 coding DNA: TGTGCCACCAGTGATTGGGACACCGCCTACGAGCAGTACTTC. Amino acids: CATSDWDTAYEQYF.

CDR3 bases: TGTGCCAGCAGTTACTCCCGACAGGGGGATCAGCCCCAGCATTTT. It specifies CASSYSRQGDQPQHF. The chain has TRBV6-6 and TRBJ1-5; 9 nucleotides match TRBD1. The CDR3 is 15 residues long. J was trimmed by 5 bases and V by 0 bases; bases with no gene match: 2. CDR1 MNHNY and CDR2 SVGAGI come from the germline V gene (reference sequence).

This clone was detected once. One junction end does not reproduce the germline sequence, and a read error may be involved. The chain joins TRBV29-1 to TRBJ1-1; the D gene is possibly TRBD1 (6 bases). This CDR3 is built from 9 residues. CDR1 and CDR2 (germline): SQVTM, ANQGSEA. CDR3 sequence reads: CSVEDGQPF. The CDR3 coding sequence is TGCAGCGTTGAAGATGGACAGCCCTTT. The whole variable domain, filled in from reference TRBV29-1 and TRBJ1-1, reads SAVISQKPSRDICQRGTSLTIQCQVDSQVTMMFWYRQQPGQSLTLIATANQGSEATYESGFVIDKFPISRPNLTFSTLTVSNMSPEDSSIYLCSVEDGQPFGQGTRLTVV.

The chain joins TRBV6-5 to TRBJ2-4; TRBD1 matches at 10 bases. J lost 7 bases, V lost 6 bases, and 6 bases had no gene match. CDR1 is MNHEY and CDR2 is SVGAGI in the germline V gene. The CDR3 extends over 14 amino acids. The CDR3 DNA sequence: TGTGCCAGCAGCTCCGGGACAGGGGCGAACATTCAGTACTTC. Its translation: CASSSGTGANIQYF.

This clone appeared a few times. CDR3 loop: CASSSQGAGDTQYF. In DNA form, the CDR3 reads TGCGCCAGCAGCTCACAGGGGGCGGGAGATACGCAGTATTTT. This sequence joins TRBV5-1 and TRBJ2-3, with TRBD1 matching over 9 bases. The trim removed 3 bases at V and 5 bases at J, leaving 4 bases unmatched. Per the germline V gene, CDR1 is SGHRS and CDR2 is YFSETQ. CDR3 length equals 14 residues.

The gene calls are TRBV10-3 and TRBJ2-1; TRBD1 agrees at 7 bases. Trimming at V came to 9 bases and at J to 5 bases, leaving 7 bases not matched to a gene. Germline CDR1 is ENHRY and CDR2 is SYGVKD. The CDR3 consists of 13 residues. The CDR3 sequence is CAIKGAKNNEQFF. The CDR3 DNA is TGTGCCATTAAGGGGGCGAAGAACAATGAGCAGTTCTTC.

This clone was counted only a few times. The chain combines TRBV5-4 with TRBJ2-7; D ambiguous. V dropped 1 base and J dropped 0 bases, with 11 bases sitting between them. Germline values: CDR1 SGHNT, CDR2 YYREEE (reference sequence). The CDR3 is 15 amino acids. The CDR3 DNA is TGTGCCAGCAGCTTGTGGCAAAAAAGCTCCTACGAGCAGTACTTC. This encodes CASSLWQKSSYEQYF.

The chain has TRBV2 and TRBJ1-4; D not resolved. CDR3 length equals 14 residues. Germline lookup yields CDR1 SNHLY and CDR2 FYNNEI. V gave up 8 bases and J gave up 5 bases, with 15 bases separating them. The CDR3 spells CASRNSAGNEKLFF. The CDR3 DNA reads as TGTGCCAGCCGGAACTCGGCAGGAAATGAAAAACTGTTTTTT. The variable domain in full, completed from reference TRBV2 and TRBJ1-4, reads EPEVTQTPSHQVTQMGQEVILRCVPISNHLYFYWYRQILGQKVEFLVSFYNNEISEKSEIFDDQFSVERPDGSNFTLKIRSTKLEDSAMYFCASRNSAGNEKLFFGSGTQLSVL.

The chain has TRBV5-4 and TRBJ2-2; 9 nucleotides line up with TRBD2. The length of the CDR3 is 17 residues. Germline CDR1 and CDR2: SGHNT and YYREEE (reference sequence). V gave up 2 bases and J gave up 4 bases; unmatched junction bases: 9. This CDR3 is CASSFLPGGRATGELFF. The CDR3 bases are TGTGCCAGCAGCTTCCTCCCAGGCGGGAGGGCCACCGGGGAGCTGTTTTTT.